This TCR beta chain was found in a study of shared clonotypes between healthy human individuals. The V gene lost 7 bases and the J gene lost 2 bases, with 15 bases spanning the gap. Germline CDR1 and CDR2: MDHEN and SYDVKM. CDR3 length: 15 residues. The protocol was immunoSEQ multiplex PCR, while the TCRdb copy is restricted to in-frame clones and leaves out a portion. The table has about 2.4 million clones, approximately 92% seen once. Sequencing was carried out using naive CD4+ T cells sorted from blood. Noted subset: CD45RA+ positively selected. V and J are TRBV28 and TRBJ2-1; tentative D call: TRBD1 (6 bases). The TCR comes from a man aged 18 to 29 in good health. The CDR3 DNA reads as TGTGCCAGCAACCACCTGGACAGAGCCTACAATGAGCAGTTCTTC. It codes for CASNHLDRAYNEQFF.